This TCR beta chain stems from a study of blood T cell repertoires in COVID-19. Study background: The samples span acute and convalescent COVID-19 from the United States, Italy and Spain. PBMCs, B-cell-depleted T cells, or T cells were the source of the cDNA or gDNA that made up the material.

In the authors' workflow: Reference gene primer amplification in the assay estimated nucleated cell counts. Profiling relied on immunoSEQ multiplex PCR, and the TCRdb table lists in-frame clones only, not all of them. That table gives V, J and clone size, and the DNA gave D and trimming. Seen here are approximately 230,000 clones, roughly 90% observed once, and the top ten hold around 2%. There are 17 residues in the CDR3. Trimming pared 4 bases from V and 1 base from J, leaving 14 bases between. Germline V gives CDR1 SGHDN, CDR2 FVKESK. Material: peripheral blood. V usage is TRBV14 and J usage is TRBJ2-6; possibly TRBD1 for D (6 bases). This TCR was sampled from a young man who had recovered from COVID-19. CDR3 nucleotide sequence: TGTGCCAGCAGCCCCGAAACAGGGTTATCTGGGGCCAACGTCCTGACTTTC. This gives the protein CASSPETGLSGANVLTF. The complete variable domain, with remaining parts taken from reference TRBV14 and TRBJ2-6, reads EAGVTQFPSHSVIEKGQTVTLRCDPISGHDNLYWYRRVMGKEIKFLLHFVKESKQDESGMPNNRFLAERTGGTYSTLKVQPAELEDSGVYFCASSPETGLSGANVLTFGAGSRLTVL.